This T cell receptor (beta chain) was documented in a study of shared T cell receptors in the human thymus. CDR3 length: 14 amino acids. The germline CDR1 and CDR2 sequences are MDHEN and SYDVKM. V was cut by 1 base and J by 4 bases, with 11 bases left in between. Here immunoSEQ multiplex PCR was the method, and the copy in TCRdb shows in-frame clones only, minus some. The sample yields 500,000 to 750,000 clones, roughly 88% seen once. These same data were also listed under a study on human thymus T cells.

This clonotype was obtained from a boy under two years old with a congenital heart defect. V gene TRBV28 combines with J gene TRBJ2-7; possible D gene TRBD1, 6 bases. Sequenced material: thymocytes. Here the CDR3 DNA reads TGTGCCAGCAGTTTATTTGGGGACACTTACGAGCAGTACTTC. It specifies CASSLFGDTYEQYF. Full variable domain (outside the CDR3, taken from reference TRBV28 and TRBJ2-7): DVKVTQSSRYLVKRTGEKVFLECVQDMDHENMFWYRQDPGLGLRLIYFSYDVKMKEKGDIPEGYSVSREKKERFSLILESASTNQTSMYLCASSLFGDTYEQYFGPGTRLTVT.